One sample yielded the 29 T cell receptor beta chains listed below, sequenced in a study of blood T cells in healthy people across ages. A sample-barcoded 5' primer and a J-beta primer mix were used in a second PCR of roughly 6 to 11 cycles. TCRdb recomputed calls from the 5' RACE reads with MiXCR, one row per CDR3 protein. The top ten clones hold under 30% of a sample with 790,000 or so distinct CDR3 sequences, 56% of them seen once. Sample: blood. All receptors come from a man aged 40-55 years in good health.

This CDR3 reads CSVDRLDRADLFF. CDR3 sequence (DNA): TGCAGCGTTGACCGACTGGACAGGGCTGATTTGTTCTTC. This chain links TRBV29-1 with TRBJ2-1; 8 nucleotides agree with TRBD1. V was clipped by 3 bases and J by 15 bases; unmatched bases: 13. The CDR3 length is 13 residues. Germline V gene sequence: CDR1 SQVTM, CDR2 ANQGSEA.

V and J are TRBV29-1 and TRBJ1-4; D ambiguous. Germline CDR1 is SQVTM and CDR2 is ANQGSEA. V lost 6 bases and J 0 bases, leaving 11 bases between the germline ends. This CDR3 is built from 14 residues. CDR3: CSVSKTSTNEKLFF. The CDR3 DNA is TGCAGCGTCTCAAAGACCTCAACTAATGAAAAACTGTTTTTT.

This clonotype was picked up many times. The chain's CDR3 is CASSPFDGENYGYTF. Here the CDR3 DNA reads TGTGCCAGCAGCCCCTTTGACGGGGAGAACTATGGCTACACCTTC. This sequence joins TRBV3-1 and TRBJ1-2; no clear D gene. Germline CDR1 is LGHDT and CDR2 is YNNKEL (reference sequence). The CDR3 runs 15 residues. V lost 4 bases and J lost 2, with 14 bases in between.

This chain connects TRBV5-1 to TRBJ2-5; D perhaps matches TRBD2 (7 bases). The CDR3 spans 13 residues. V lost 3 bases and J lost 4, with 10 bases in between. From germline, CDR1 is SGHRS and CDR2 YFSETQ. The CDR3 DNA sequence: TGCGCCAGCAGCTGGGCGGGGGCAGAGACCCAGTACTTC. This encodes CASSWAGAETQYF.

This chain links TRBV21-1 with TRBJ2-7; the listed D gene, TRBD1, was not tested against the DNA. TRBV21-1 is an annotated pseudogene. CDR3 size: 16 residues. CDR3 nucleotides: TGTGCCAGCAGCAAAAAGGGGGACAGGAACTCCTACGAGCAGTACTTC. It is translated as CASSKKGDRNSYEQYF.

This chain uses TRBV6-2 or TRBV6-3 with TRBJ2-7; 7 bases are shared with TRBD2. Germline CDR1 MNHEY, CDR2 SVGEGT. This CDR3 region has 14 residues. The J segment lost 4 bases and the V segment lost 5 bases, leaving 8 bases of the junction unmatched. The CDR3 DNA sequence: TGTGCCAGCAGTCCAGCGGGATGGCGGTACGAGCAGTACTTC. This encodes CASSPAGWRYEQYF.

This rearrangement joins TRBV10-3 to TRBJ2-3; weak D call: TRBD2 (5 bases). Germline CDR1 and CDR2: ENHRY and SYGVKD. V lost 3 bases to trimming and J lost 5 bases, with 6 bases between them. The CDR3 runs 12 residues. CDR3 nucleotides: TGTGCCATCAGTGATCGGGGAGATACGCAGTATTTT. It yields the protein CAISDRGDTQYF.

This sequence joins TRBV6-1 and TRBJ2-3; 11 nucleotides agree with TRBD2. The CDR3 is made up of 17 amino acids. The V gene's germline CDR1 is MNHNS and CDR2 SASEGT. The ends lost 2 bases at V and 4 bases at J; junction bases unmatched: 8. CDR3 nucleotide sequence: TGTGCCAGCAGTGAAAAGATAGCGGGGGGGCTCTCAGATACGCAGTATTTT. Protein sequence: CASSEKIAGGLSDTQYF.

This CDR3 is CASTLLRDRTNEQFF. CDR3 DNA sequence: TGTGCCAGCACCCTTCTCCGGGACAGGACCAATGAGCAGTTCTTC. This sequence joins TRBV12-3 or TRBV12-4 and TRBJ2-1; 8 positions agree with TRBD1. This CDR3 region has 15 residues. The trim removed 7 bases at V and 6 bases at J, leaving 11 bases unmatched.

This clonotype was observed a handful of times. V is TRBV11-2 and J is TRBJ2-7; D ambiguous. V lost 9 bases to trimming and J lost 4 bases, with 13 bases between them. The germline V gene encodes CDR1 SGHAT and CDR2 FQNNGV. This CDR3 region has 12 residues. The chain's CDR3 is CASSHDTYEQYF. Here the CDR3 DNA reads TGTGCCAGTAGCCACGACACATACGAGCAGTACTTC.

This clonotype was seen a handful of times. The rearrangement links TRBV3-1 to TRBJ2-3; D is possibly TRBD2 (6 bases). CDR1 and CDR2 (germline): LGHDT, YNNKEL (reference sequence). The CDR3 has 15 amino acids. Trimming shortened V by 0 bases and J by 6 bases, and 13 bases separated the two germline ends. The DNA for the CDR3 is TGTGCCAGCAGCCAAGATATTTCGGGAGACGATACGCAGTATTTT. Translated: CASSQDISGDDTQYF.

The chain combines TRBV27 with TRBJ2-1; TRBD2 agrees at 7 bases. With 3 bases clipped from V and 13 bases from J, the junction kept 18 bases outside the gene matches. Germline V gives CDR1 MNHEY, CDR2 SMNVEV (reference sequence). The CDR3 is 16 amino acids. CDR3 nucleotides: TGTGCCAGCAGTTTCGTATCGCAGGGAGGGAAAGAGACCCAGTTCTTC. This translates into CASSFVSQGGKETQFF.

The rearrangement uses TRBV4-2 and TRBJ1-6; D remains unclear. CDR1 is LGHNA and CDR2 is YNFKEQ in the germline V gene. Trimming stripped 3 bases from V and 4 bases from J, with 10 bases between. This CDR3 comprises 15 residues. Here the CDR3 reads CASSQEDGYNSPLHF. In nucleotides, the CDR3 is TGTGCCAGCAGCCAGGAGGACGGGTATAATTCACCCCTCCACTTT.

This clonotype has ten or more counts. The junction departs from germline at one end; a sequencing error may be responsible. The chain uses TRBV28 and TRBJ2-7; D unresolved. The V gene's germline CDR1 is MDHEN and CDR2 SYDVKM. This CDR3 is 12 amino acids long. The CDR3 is CASSLTGGEQYF. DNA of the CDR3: TGCGCCAGCAGCTTGACGGGTGGCGAGCAGTACTTC.

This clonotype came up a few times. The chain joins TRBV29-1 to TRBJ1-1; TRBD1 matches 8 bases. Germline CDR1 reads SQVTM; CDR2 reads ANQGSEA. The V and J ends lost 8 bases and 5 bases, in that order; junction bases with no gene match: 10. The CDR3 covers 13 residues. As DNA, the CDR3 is TGCAGCTCCAGACAGGGGCTCGGAACTGAAGCTTTCTTT. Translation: CSSRQGLGTEAFF.

The CDR3 DNA is TGTGCCAGCAGCTTAGCGGCAGCAGGTTCTGGTGGCTACACCTTC. It yields the protein CASSLAAAGSGGYTF. The gene calls are TRBV7-9 and TRBJ1-2; D gene unclear. Germline V lookup: CDR1 SEHNR, CDR2 FQNEAQ (reference sequence). The CDR3 is 15 residues long. Trimming stripped 0 bases from V and 7 bases from J, with 15 bases between.

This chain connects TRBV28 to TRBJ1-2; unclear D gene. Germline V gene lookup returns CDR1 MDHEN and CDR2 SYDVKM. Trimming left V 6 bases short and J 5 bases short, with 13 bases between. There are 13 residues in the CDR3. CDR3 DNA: TGTGCCAGCAGGTTTTGGCACAAATATGGCTACACCTTC. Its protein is CASRFWHKYGYTF.

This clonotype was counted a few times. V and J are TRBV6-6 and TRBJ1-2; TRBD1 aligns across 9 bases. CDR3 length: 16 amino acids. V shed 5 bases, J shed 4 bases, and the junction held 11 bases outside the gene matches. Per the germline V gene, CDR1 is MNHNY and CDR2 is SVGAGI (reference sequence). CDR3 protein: CASSDTTGGKGYGYTF. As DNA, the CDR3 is TGTGCCAGCAGTGACACCACAGGGGGCAAGGGCTATGGCTACACCTTC.

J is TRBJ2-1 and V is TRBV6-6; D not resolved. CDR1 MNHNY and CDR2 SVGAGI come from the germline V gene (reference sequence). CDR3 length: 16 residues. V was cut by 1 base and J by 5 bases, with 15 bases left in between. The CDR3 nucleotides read TGTGCCAGCAGTTACTACGACACAAACCTCAACAATGAGCAGTTCTTC. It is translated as CASSYYDTNLNNEQFF.

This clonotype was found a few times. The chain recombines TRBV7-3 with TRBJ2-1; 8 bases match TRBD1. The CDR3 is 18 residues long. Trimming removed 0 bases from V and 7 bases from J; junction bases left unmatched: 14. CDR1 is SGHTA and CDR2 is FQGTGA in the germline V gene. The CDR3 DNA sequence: TGTGCCAGCAGCTTAACAGGGACAGGCCAGAGGTTTTCGAATGAGCAGTTCTTC. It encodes CASSLTGTGQRFSNEQFF.

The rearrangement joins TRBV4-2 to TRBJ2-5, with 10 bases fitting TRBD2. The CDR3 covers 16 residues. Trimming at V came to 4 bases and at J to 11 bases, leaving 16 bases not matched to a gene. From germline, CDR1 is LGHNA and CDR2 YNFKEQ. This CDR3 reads CASSRTTSGIFNEQYF. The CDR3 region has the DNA TGTGCCAGCAGCCGAACAACTAGCGGGATATTCAATGAGCAGTACTTC.

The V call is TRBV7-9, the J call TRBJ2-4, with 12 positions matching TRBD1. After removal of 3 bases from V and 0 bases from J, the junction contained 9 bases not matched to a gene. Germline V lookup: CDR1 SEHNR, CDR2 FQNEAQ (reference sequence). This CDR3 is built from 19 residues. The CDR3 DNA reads TGTGCCAGCAGCTTGTCCGGGACAGGGGGCGCGGGAGCCAAAAACATTCAGTACTTC. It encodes CASSLSGTGGAGAKNIQYF.

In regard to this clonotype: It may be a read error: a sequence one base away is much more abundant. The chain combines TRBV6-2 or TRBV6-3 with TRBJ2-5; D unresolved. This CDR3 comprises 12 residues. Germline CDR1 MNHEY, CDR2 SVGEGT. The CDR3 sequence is CAGSSSRETQYF. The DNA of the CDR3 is TGTGCCGGCAGCTCCTCCCGGGAGACCCAGTACTTC.

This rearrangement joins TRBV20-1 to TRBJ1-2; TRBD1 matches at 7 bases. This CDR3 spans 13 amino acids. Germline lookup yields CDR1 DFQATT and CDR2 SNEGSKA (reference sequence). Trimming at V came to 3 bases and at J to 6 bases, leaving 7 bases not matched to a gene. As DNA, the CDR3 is TGCAGTGCTAGCTGGCAGGGGGACAATGGCTACACCTTC. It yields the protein CSASWQGDNGYTF.

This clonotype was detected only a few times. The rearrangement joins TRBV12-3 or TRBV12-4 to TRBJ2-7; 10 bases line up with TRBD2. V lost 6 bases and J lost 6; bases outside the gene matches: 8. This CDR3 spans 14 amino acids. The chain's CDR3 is CASRYSGRRSEQYF. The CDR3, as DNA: TGTGCCAGCAGGTATAGCGGGAGGCGCTCCGAGCAGTACTTC.

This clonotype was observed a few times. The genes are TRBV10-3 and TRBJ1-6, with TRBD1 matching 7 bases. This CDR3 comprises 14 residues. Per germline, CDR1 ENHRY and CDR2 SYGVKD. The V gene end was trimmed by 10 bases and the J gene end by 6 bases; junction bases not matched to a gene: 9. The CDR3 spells CATTPGTANSPLHF. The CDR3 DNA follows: TGTGCCACCACTCCCGGGACAGCTAATTCACCCCTCCACTTT.

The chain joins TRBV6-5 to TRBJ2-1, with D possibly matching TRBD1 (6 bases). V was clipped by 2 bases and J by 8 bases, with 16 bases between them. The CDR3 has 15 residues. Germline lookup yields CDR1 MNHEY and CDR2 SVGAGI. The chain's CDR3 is CASSYDRQVRDEQFF. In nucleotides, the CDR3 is TGTGCCAGCAGTTACGATCGACAGGTGAGGGATGAGCAGTTCTTC.

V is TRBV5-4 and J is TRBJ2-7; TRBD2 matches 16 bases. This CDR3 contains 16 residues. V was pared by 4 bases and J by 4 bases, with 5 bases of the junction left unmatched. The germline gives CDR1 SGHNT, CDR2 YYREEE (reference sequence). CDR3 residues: CASSPGLAGGIYEQYF. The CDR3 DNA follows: TGTGCCAGCAGCCCGGGACTAGCGGGAGGGATTTACGAGCAGTACTTC.

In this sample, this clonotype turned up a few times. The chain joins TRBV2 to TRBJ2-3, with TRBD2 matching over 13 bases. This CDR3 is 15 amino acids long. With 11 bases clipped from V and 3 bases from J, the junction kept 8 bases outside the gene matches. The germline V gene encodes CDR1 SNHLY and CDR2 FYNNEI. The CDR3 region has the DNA TGTGCCTTTTCCGGGACTAGCGGGGAAACAGATACGCAGTATTTT. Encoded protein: CAFSGTSGETDTQYF.